These 3 T cell receptor beta chains originate from one sample sequenced in a study of blood T cell repertoires in COVID-19. Sequenced by immunoSEQ multiplex PCR; TCRdb stores in-frame clones only, minus some. The sample consists of just over 200,000 clones, about 78% of them appearing once. Input material: peripheral blood. The receptor set was obtained from a woman in her 70s with acute or convalescent COVID-19.

The rearrangement joins TRBV30 to TRBJ1-6; TRBD1 matches at 7 bases. This CDR3 is 15 amino acids long. Germline V gene lookup returns CDR1 GTSNPN and CDR2 SVGIG (reference sequence). Unmatched junction bases numbered 6, after V lost 3 bases and J lost 4 bases. The CDR3 region is CAWRPQGKYNSPLHF. The CDR3 nucleotides are TGTGCCTGGAGACCACAGGGGAAATATAATTCACCCCTCCACTTT.

V gene TRBV6-5 combines with J gene TRBJ2-1; the match to TRBD2 covers 7 bases. The V segment lost 3 bases and the J segment 2 bases; nucleotides outside the gene matches: 7. From germline, CDR1 is MNHEY and CDR2 SVGAGI. This CDR3 spans 16 amino acids. This chain's CDR3 is CASSYIASGTYNEQFF. CDR3 nucleotides: TGTGCCAGCAGTTATATAGCTAGCGGTACCTACAATGAGCAGTTCTTC.

At least ten counts were recorded for this clone. The chain uses TRBV5-6 and TRBJ2-6; D might be TRBD2 (6 bases). Between the trimmed V and J ends, which lost 2 bases and 3 bases, there was a span of 9 bases. The CDR3 is made up of 15 amino acids. CDR1 SGHDT and CDR2 YYEEEE come from the germline V gene. CDR3 in DNA: TGTGCCAGCAGCTTCAGGACTAATGGGGCCAACGTCCTGACTTTC. This codes for CASSFRTNGANVLTF.